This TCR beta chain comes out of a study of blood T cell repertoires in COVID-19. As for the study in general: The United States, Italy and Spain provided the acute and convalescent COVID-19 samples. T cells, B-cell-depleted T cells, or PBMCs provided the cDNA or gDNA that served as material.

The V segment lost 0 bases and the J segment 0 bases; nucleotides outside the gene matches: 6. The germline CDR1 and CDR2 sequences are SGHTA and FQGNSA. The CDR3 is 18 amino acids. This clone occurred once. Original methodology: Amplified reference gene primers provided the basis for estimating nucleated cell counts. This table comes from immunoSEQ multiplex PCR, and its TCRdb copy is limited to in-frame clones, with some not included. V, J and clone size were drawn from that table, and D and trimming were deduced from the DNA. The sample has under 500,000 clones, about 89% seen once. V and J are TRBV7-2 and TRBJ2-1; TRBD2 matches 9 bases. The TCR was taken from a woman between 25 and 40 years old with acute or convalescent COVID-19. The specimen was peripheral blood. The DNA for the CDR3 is TGTGCCAGCAGCTTAGCGGCGGGGGGGCCTAGCTCCTACAATGAGCAGTTCTTC. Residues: CASSLAAGGPSSYNEQFF. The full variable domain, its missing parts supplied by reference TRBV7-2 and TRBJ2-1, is GAGVSQSPSNKVTEKGKDVELRCDPISGHTALYWYRQSLGQGLEFLIYFQGNSAPDKSGLPSDRFSAERTGGSVSTLTIQRTQQEDSAVYLCASSLAAGGPSSYNEQFFGPGTRLTVL.